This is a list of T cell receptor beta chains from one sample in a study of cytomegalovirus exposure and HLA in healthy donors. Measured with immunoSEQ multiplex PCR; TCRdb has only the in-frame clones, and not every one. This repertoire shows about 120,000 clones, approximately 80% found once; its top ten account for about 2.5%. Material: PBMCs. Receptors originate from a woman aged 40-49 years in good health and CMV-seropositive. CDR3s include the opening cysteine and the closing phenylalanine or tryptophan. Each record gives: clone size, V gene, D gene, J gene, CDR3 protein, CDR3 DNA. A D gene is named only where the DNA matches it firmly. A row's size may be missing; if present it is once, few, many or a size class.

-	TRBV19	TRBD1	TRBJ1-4	CASSLHRQGAGEKLFF	TGTGCCAGTAGTCTACATCGGCAGGGGGCAGGAGAAAAACTGTTTTTT
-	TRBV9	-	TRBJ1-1	CASSVESYTEAFF	TGTGCCAGCAGCGTTGAGTCTTACACTGAAGCTTTCTTT
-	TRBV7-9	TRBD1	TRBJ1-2	CASRSGTDLGDGYTF	TGTGCCAGCAGGTCTGGGACAGACCTGGGGGATGGCTACACCTTC
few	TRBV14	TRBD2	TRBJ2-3	CASSQTSGGGDTQYF	TGTGCCAGCAGCCAGACTAGCGGGGGTGGAGATACGCAGTATTTT
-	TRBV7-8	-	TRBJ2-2	CASRSDWGHTGELFF	TGTGCCAGCAGGAGCGATTGGGGGCACACCGGGGAGCTGTTTTTT
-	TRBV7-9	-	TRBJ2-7	CASSLGQGGTVYEQYF	TGTGCCAGCAGCTTAGGACAGGGAGGAACGGTTTACGAGCAGTACTTC
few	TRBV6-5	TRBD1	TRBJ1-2	CASSHQTGGNYGYTF	TGTGCCAGCAGCCACCAGACAGGGGGTAACTATGGCTACACCTTC
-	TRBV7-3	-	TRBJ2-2	CASSVGGRTGELFF	TGTGCCAGCAGCGTCGGGGGTAGGACCGGGGAGCTGTTTTTT
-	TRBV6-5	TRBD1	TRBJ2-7	CASSPGTGGPYEQYF	TGTGCCAGCAGTCCTGGGACAGGGGGCCCCTACGAGCAGTACTTC
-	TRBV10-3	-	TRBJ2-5	CAISEFWQGQETQYF	TGTGCCATCAGTGAGTTTTGGCAGGGTCAAGAGACCCAGTACTTC
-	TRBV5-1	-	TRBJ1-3	CASSSEQGGNTIYF	TGCGCCAGCAGCTCTGAACAGGGAGGAAACACCATATATTTT
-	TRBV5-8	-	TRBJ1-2	CATISAGGRKPGFYGYTF	TGTGCCACAATATCCGCCGGGGGGCGCAAGCCCGGGTTCTATGGCTACACCTTC
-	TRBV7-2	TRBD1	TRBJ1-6	CASSLPGTGVSPLHF	TGTGCCAGCAGCCTCCCCGGGACAGGGGTTTCACCCCTCCACTTT
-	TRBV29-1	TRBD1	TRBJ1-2	CSAPDRGYYGYTF	TGCAGCGCGCCGGACAGGGGATACTATGGCTACACCTTC
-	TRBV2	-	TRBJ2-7	CASFRDSYEQYF	TGTGCCAGCTTCCGGGACTCCTACGAGCAGTACTTC
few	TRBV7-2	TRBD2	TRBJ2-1	CASSSIQRDLGEQFF	TGTGCCAGCAGCTCGATTCAGCGGGACTTGGGTGAGCAGTTCTTC
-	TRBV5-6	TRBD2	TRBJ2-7	CASSPLAEIYEQYF	TGTGCCAGCAGCCCACTAGCGGAGATCTACGAGCAGTACTTC
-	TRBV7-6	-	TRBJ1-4	CASSSGPTGGLSRLFF	TGTGCCAGCAGCTCCGGCCCTACAGGCGGCCTAAGTAGACTGTTTTTT
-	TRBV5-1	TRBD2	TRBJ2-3	CASSLASGGTDTQYF	TGCGCCAGCAGCTTGGCTAGCGGGGGCACAGATACGCAGTATTTT
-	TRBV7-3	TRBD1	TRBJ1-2	CASSIGQGNYGYTF	TGTGCCAGCAGCATCGGACAGGGGAACTATGGCTACACCTTC
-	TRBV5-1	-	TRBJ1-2	CASSYVPGPPGNYGYTF	TGCGCCAGCAGTTACGTACCTGGACCCCCCGGGAATTATGGCTACACCTTC
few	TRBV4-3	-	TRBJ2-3	CASSQDSERPSRDTQYF	TGCGCCAGCAGCCAAGACTCGGAACGGCCGTCGAGGGATACGCAGTATTTT
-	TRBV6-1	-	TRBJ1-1	CASGKGGLNTEAFF	TGTGCCAGCGGGAAAGGGGGTCTTAACACTGAAGCTTTCTTT
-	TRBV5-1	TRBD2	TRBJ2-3	CASSGDYNTDTQYF	TGCGCCAGCAGCGGGGACTACAACACAGATACGCAGTATTTT
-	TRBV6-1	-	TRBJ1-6	CASSEVQNNSPLHF	TGTGCCAGCAGTGAGGTTCAGAATAATTCACCCCTCCACTTT
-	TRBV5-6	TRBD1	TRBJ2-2	CASSLGTGTNTGELFF	TGTGCCAGTAGCCTCGGGACAGGGACGAACACCGGGGAGCTGTTTTTT
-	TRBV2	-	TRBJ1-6	CASSEAGRGKWNSPLHF	TGTGCCAGCAGTGAAGCGGGGAGGGGGAAATGGAATTCACCCCTCCACTTT